The 18 T cell receptor beta chains listed next were all sequenced from one sample in a study of blood T cell repertoires in COVID-19 (dated by TCRdb to the early 2020s). Libraries were made using the immunoSEQ multiplex PCR assay. TCRdb carries this immuneACCESS record with in-frame sequences only. Its versions omit some clonotypes, under half of them owing to an unresolved V gene in the studies checked, with the rest unexplained. This sample comprises 200,000 to 250,000 clones, roughly 85% of them detected only once. The ten biggest clones cover roughly a tenth of the sample. Input material: PBMCs or T cells enriched from blood (not recorded which). The receptors come from a man aged 30 to 39 who had recovered from COVID-19.

The rearrangement links TRBV3-1 (or the pseudogene TRBV3-2) to TRBJ2-5, with D possibly being TRBD1 (6 bases). Between the trimmed V and J ends, which lost 0 bases and 6 bases, there was a span of 14 bases. The germline V gene has CDR1 LGHDT and CDR2 YNNKEL (reference sequence). This CDR3 region has 15 residues. The CDR3 here is CASSQDRGNHQTQYF. In DNA form, the CDR3 reads TGTGCCAGCAGCCAAGATAGGGGGAACCACCAGACCCAGTACTTC.

With respect to this clone: Relative to the germline gene, one junction end is altered; a read error may explain this. This rearrangement joins TRBV7-9 to TRBJ1-2, with D possibly matching TRBD1 (6 bases). Per the germline V gene, CDR1 is SEHNR and CDR2 is FQNEAQ (reference sequence). The CDR3 totals 14 residues. The CDR3 sequence is CDVGSGDTYYGYTF. The DNA of the CDR3 is TGCGACGTGGGGTCAGGGGACACTTACTATGGCTACACCTTC. Full variable domain (rest looked up from reference TRBV7-9 and TRBJ1-2): DTGVSQNPRHKITKRGQNVTFRCDPISEHNRLYWYRQTLGQGPEFLTYFQNEAQLEKSRLLSDRFSAERPKGSFSTLEIQRTEQGDSAMYLCDVGSGDTYYGYTFGSGTRLTVV.

The rearrangement links TRBV18 to TRBJ1-2; TRBD1 is a possible D gene (5 bases). The ends were cut back, 2 bases at V and 8 bases at J, with 21 bases in the middle. Germline assignment: CDR1 KGHSH and CDR2 LQKENI. The CDR3 contains 16 residues. The CDR3 spells CASSPDRRGGPDGYTF. The CDR3 region has the DNA TGTGCCAGCTCACCAGACAGAAGGGGAGGTCCGGACGGCTACACCTTC.

The chain uses TRBV27 and TRBJ1-6, with 12 bases aligning to TRBD1. CDR3 length equals 20 residues. Trimming took 3 bases from V and 1 from J; bases not matched to a gene: 10. The germline gives CDR1 MNHEY, CDR2 SMNVEV (reference sequence). The CDR3 spells CASSFHRDRGLRSYNSPLHF. In DNA form, the CDR3 reads TGTGCCAGCAGTTTTCACCGGGACAGGGGGCTAAGGTCCTATAATTCACCCCTCCACTTT.

The rearrangement uses TRBV6-5 and TRBJ1-1, with TRBD1 matching over 7 bases. CDR1 and CDR2 from the germline V gene are MNHEY and SVGAGI. J gave up 2 bases and V 7 bases, and 10 bases lay outside the gene matches. CDR3 length equals 15 residues. CDR3 sequence reads: CASTDSGTENTEAFF. Written as DNA, the CDR3 is TGTGCCAGCACCGATTCCGGGACAGAAAACACTGAAGCTTTCTTT.

V is TRBV4-1 and J is TRBJ2-3, with D hard to call. CDR1 and CDR2 (germline): MGHRA, YSYEKL. Trimming took 5 bases from V and 0 from J, leaving 18 bases between them. CDR3 size: 17 residues. The CDR3 protein is CASSSPQSSSSTDTQYF. CDR3 DNA: TGCGCCAGCAGCTCGCCGCAGTCCTCTTCTAGCACAGATACGCAGTATTTT.

The V gene is TRBV12-3 or TRBV12-4, the J gene TRBJ1-2, with 7 nucleotides matching TRBD1. J gave up 8 bases and V 1 base, and 1 base lay outside the gene matches. This CDR3 region has 12 residues. The CDR3 loop reads CASSLGGGGYTF. The CDR3 DNA follows: TGTGCCAGCAGTTTAGGAGGGGGCGGCTACACCTTC.

This chain uses TRBV7-8 with TRBJ1-5; maybe TRBD1 (6 bases). The germline CDR1 and CDR2 sequences are SGHVS and FQNEAQ. The V end lost 2 bases, the J end lost 5 bases, and 13 bases lay between the germline ends. The CDR3 loop spans 15 amino acids. The CDR3 coding sequence is TGTGCCAGCAGCTTAAGGGACACCTCAGATCAGCCCCAGCATTTT. This codes for CASSLRDTSDQPQHF.

J is TRBJ2-7 and V is TRBV4-1; 8 bases map to TRBD1. J gave up 4 bases and V 5 bases, and 10 bases lay outside the gene matches. The germline gives CDR1 MGHRA, CDR2 YSYEKL. The CDR3 runs 15 residues. This CDR3 is CASSSLAGGFYEQYF. The CDR3 DNA follows: TGCGCCAGCAGCTCCCTAGCAGGGGGCTTTTACGAGCAGTACTTC.

This chain connects TRBV30 to TRBJ2-3, with TRBD2 matching 7 bases. The CDR3 consists of 16 residues. Per the germline V gene, CDR1 is GTSNPN and CDR2 is SVGIG (reference sequence). V was pared by 0 bases and J by 0 bases, with 6 bases of the junction left unmatched. The CDR3 nucleotides are TGTGCCTGGAGTGTATGGGGGAGGGTCAGCACAGATACGCAGTATTTT. Protein sequence: CAWSVWGRVSTDTQYF.

This chain joins TRBV4-2 and TRBJ2-1; 15 bases map to TRBD2. This CDR3 is 18 amino acids long. Germline values: CDR1 LGHNA, CDR2 YNFKEQ. V shed 6 bases and J 8 bases; nucleotides not matched to a gene: 14. The CDR3 loop reads CASSEKGLAGGLLHEQFF. In DNA, the CDR3 is TGTGCCAGCAGTGAGAAAGGACTAGCGGGGGGGCTTTTGCATGAGCAGTTCTTC.

The chain employs TRBV3-1 (or the pseudogene TRBV3-2) and TRBJ1-2, with D perhaps TRBD1 (6 bases). CDR3 size: 14 residues. Trimming pared 2 bases from V and 4 bases from J, leaving 11 bases between. Germline lookup yields CDR1 LGHDT and CDR2 YNNKEL (reference sequence). Written as DNA, the CDR3 is TGTGCCAGCAGCCAATGGGACACGAGCTATGGCTACACCTTC. Its protein is CASSQWDTSYGYTF.

This sequence joins TRBV6-5 and TRBJ1-1; TRBD1 agrees at 7 bases. The CDR3 spans 15 residues. Germline-derived CDR1 and CDR2 are MNHEY and SVGAGI. CDR3 amino acids: CTSKGQLFLNTEAFF. Written as DNA, the CDR3 is TGTACCTCGAAGGGACAGCTGTTCCTGAACACTGAAGCTTTCTTT.

This rearrangement joins TRBV7-6 to TRBJ1-4; D call uncertain. Germline V gives CDR1 SGHVS, CDR2 FNYEAQ. The V end lost 0 bases, the J end lost 16 bases, and 9 bases lay between the germline ends. This CDR3 is 11 amino acids long. CDR3 DNA: TGTGCCAGCAGCTTAGCGGAGTTTAGGTTTTTT. Its protein is CASSLAEFRFF.

This chain connects TRBV11-2 to TRBJ2-5, with 9 bases matching TRBD2. In germline, CDR1 is SGHAT, CDR2 FQNNGV. Unmatched junction bases numbered 10, after V lost 7 bases and J lost 1 base. This CDR3 has 16 amino acids. CDR3: CASTPNSGGTQETQYF. The CDR3 nucleotides read TGTGCCAGCACCCCGAATAGCGGGGGTACCCAAGAGACCCAGTACTTC.

V usage is TRBV28 and J usage is TRBJ1-3; TRBD1 is a possible D gene (6 bases). The length of the CDR3 is 14 residues. V lost 3 bases and J lost 0, with 6 bases in between. Germline V lookup: CDR1 MDHEN, CDR2 SYDVKM. CDR3 bases: TGTGCCAGCAGTTTGACAGGCTCTGGAAACACCATATATTTT. Translated, it gives CASSLTGSGNTIYF.

This chain joins TRBV7-2 and TRBJ2-7; possible D gene TRBD1, 6 bases. V lost 6 bases, J lost 0 bases, and 12 bases lay in between. Per the germline V gene, CDR1 is SGHTA and CDR2 is FQGNSA. The CDR3 has 14 residues. For the CDR3, the DNA is TGTGCCAGCAGTCGGGACACTCCCTCCTACGAGCAGTACTTC. It translates to CASSRDTPSYEQYF.

V and J are TRBV24-1 and TRBJ2-1; D may be TRBD1 (5 bases). Germline-derived CDR1 and CDR2 are KGHDR and SFDVKD. The ends were cut back, 8 bases at V and 9 bases at J, with 19 bases in the middle. CDR3 size: 14 residues. CDR3 residues: CATNDRAGSTEQFF. The DNA for the CDR3 is TGTGCCACCAATGACAGAGCAGGATCAACTGAGCAGTTCTTC.